Described below is a single T cell receptor (beta chain) sequence and its context. Antigen specificity is unknown. This specimen belongs to a study of T cell responses to AZD1222 COVID-19 vaccine. This CDR3 has 16 amino acids. The V gene's germline CDR1 is MGHDK and CDR2 SYGVNS. The V gene lost 11 bases and the J gene lost 0 bases, with 20 bases spanning the gap. Here immunoSEQ multiplex PCR was the method, and the copy in TCRdb shows in-frame clones only, minus some. The sample yields approximately 170,000 clones, approximately 90% seen once. The study's findings and limits: Spike was spanned by vaccine-associated CD4 TCRs, which were dominant at 160-218 and 743-854. Elevations in Spike-specific TCR breadth and depth followed administration of two AZD1222 doses.

The chain joins TRBV25-1 to TRBJ2-1; D possibly uses TRBD1 or TRBD2 (5 bases each). Here the sequenced sample was peripheral blood, taken on day 0 of AZD1222 vaccination. The sequence was collected from an adult in good health. The chain's CDR3 is CAGSPAWDGSYNEQFF. CDR3 DNA sequence: TGTGCCGGATCCCCCGCCTGGGACGGCTCCTACAATGAGCAGTTCTTC.